This T cell receptor (beta chain) is drawn from a study of shared T cell receptors in the human thymus. J lost 6 bases, V lost 0 bases, and 17 bases had no gene match. Per the germline V gene, CDR1 is SGHTA and CDR2 is FQGNSA. The CDR3 sequence is 19 residues long. The table came from immunoSEQ multiplex PCR; TCRdb's copy has only in-frame clones and leaves some out. The table includes more than 550,000 clones, approximately 83% detected once. This sample was shared with a second study, whose subject was human thymus T cells.

This sequence originates from a girl under three years old with a congenital heart defect. The V call is TRBV7-2, the J call TRBJ1-1; 9 bases align to TRBD1. Input material: thymocytes. CDR3 amino acids: CASSLAFGGTGPGIAEAFF. CDR3 nucleotides: TGTGCCAGCAGCTTAGCCTTTGGGGGGACAGGGCCAGGGATTGCTGAAGCTTTCTTT.